One and the same sample provided the 10 T cell receptor beta chains below, sequenced in a study of blood T cell repertoires in COVID-19. TCRdb keeps only in-frame clones here, not all; method: immunoSEQ multiplex PCR. Seen here are around 54,000 clones, roughly four fifths observed once, and the top ten hold 5.3%. Material for sequencing was peripheral blood. The receptors were gathered from a woman in her sixties or seventies with acute or convalescent COVID-19.

This clone is deemed large. The J gene is TRBJ2-3, the V gene TRBV6-4; D may be TRBD2 (6 bases). Looked up from germline, CDR1 is MRHNA and CDR2 is SNTAGT. The CDR3 extends over 14 amino acids. V lost 4 bases and J lost 2, with 10 bases in between. DNA of the CDR3: TGTGCCAGCAGTGTGGACTACCACACAGATACGCAGTATTTT. Translated: CASSVDYHTDTQYF.

This chain links TRBV11-2 with TRBJ1-6; 9 nucleotides align to TRBD1. The junction had 11 bases not matched to a gene; V was cut back by 5 bases and J by 12 bases. The CDR3 spans 15 residues. CDR1 is SGHAT and CDR2 is FQNNGV in the germline V gene. The CDR3 region is CASSTQGQGTQPLHF. The CDR3 DNA reads as TGTGCCAGCAGCACCCAGGGACAGGGCACCCAACCCCTCCACTTT.

The V and J genes are TRBV5-1 and TRBJ2-2; TRBD1 agrees at 8 bases. Unmatched junction bases numbered 11, after V lost 5 bases and J lost 2 bases. This CDR3 has 17 residues. Germline lookup yields CDR1 SGHRS and CDR2 YFSETQ. In nucleotides, the CDR3 is TGCGCCAGCAGGCGGACAGGGTCGGTTCGAAACACCGGGGAGCTGTTTTTT. It is translated as CASRRTGSVRNTGELFF.

CDR3 protein: CASSQGTVYSNQPQHF. CDR3 sequence (DNA): TGTGCCAGCTCACAGGGGACAGTTTATAGCAATCAGCCCCAGCATTTT. The chain uses TRBV18 and TRBJ1-5, with TRBD1 matching 7 bases. Germline V gives CDR1 KGHSH, CDR2 LQKENI. V lost 4 bases, J lost 0 bases, and 6 bases stayed unmatched. The CDR3 length is 16 residues.

The V gene is TRBV28, the J gene TRBJ1-6, with 7 bases fitting TRBD1. The CDR3 covers 12 residues. The V and J ends lost 11 bases and 7 bases, in that order; junction bases with no gene match: 5. Germline CDR1 MDHEN, CDR2 SYDVKM. The CDR3 DNA reads TGTGCCGCGACAGGGTTGAATTCACCCCTCCACTTT. As protein: CAATGLNSPLHF. Drawing the rest from reference TRBV28 and TRBJ1-6, the complete variable domain is DVKVTQSSRYLVKRTGEKVFLECVQDMDHENMFWYRQDPGLGLRLIYFSYDVKMKEKGDIPEGYSVSREKKERFSLILESASTNQTSMYLCAATGLNSPLHFGNGTRLTVT.

This sequence joins TRBV21-1 and TRBJ2-2; TRBD2, the table's D call, was not compared with the DNA. TRBV21-1 is a documented pseudogene. The length of the CDR3 is 21 residues. DNA of the CDR3: TGTGCCAGCAGCAAAGCGCTCGGGGGTCCCGGGACTAGCGGGAGTAAGTGGGAGCTGTTTTTT. Its protein is CASSKALGGPGTSGSKWELFF.

The rearrangement uses TRBV10-1 and TRBJ2-1, with TRBD1 matching over 7 bases. The V and J ends lost 6 bases and 8 bases, in that order; junction bases with no gene match: 13. Germline CDR1 WNHNN, CDR2 SYGVQD (reference sequence). The CDR3 length is 15 residues. CDR3 protein: CASRATGPTGDEQFF. The DNA for the CDR3 is TGCGCCAGCAGGGCGACAGGGCCAACAGGGGATGAGCAGTTCTTC.

V is TRBV9 and J is TRBJ2-3, with unresolved D. V lost 3 bases and J 6 bases, leaving 14 bases between the germline ends. There are 14 residues in the CDR3. Germline V gives CDR1 SGDLS, CDR2 YYNGEE. Here the CDR3 reads CASSAPSGKDTQYF. The CDR3 nucleotides are TGTGCCAGCAGCGCTCCTAGTGGCAAGGATACGCAGTATTTT.

The chain combines TRBV11-2 with TRBJ1-4; D gene ambiguous. Germline CDR1 is SGHAT and CDR2 is FQNNGV. This CDR3 has 16 residues. Trimming pared 6 bases from V and 5 bases from J, leaving 19 bases between. Written as DNA, the CDR3 is TGTGCCAGCAGTTCCTTTGGGGAGGGTAGCAATGAAAAACTGTTTTTT. It yields the protein CASSSFGEGSNEKLFF.

This clone came up once. The V gene is TRBV7-9, the J gene TRBJ2-7, with D possibly matching TRBD2 (5 bases). Germline loops: CDR1 SEHNR, CDR2 FQNEAQ (reference sequence). The CDR3 is 13 residues long. The V end lost 3 bases, the J end lost 6 bases, and 12 bases lay between the germline ends. The CDR3 spells CASSFGSISEQYF. The CDR3 coding sequence is TGTGCCAGCAGCTTTGGGAGTATTAGCGAGCAGTACTTC.